The present entry profiles one T cell receptor (beta chain) with its context. Its antigen is undetermined. This entry belongs to a study of cytomegalovirus exposure and HLA in healthy donors. Study findings and constraints: With later analysis, a missense DCLRE1C variant became linked to TCR beta V- and J-gene trimming. Whilst most TCR sequences proved rare, a subset of public TCRs occurred across many donors. According to the study, about 180 TCR beta chains were cytomegalovirus-associated. Later analysis showed TCR association rates varying by HLA locus, highest for DRB1 and lowest for HLA-C.

PCR used 60 Vbeta primers and 13 Jbeta primers. TCRdb's table, derived via immunoSEQ multiplex PCR, lists solely in-frame clones and lacks some. The sample consists of some 100,000 clones, 79% of them appearing once. The ends lost 1 base at V and 0 bases at J; junction bases unmatched: 3. Germline values: CDR1 MGHRA, CDR2 YSYEKL. CDR3 length: 16 residues. The genes are TRBV4-1 and TRBJ2-3; TRBD2 matches at 8 bases. This receptor was obtained from a female donor in good health and CMV-seropositive. The sample comprised PBMCs. Written as DNA, the CDR3 is TGCGCCAGCAGCCAAGTACTAGCGGCTAGCACAGATACGCAGTATTTT. Amino acids: CASSQVLAASTDTQYF.